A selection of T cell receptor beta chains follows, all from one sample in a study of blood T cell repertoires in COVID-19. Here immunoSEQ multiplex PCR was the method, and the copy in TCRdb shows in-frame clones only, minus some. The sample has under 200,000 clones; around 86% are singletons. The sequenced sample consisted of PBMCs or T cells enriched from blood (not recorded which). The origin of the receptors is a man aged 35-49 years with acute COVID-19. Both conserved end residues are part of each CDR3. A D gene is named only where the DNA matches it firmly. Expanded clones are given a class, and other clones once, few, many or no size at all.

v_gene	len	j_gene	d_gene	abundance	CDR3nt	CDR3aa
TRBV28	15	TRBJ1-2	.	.	TGTGCCAGCAGTGTAGAAAGGGGTCGGAACTATGGCTACACCTTC	CASSVERGRNYGYTF
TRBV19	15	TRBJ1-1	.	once	TGTGCCAGTAGTATTCAGGCAGGGGTGAACACTGAAGCTTTCTTT	CASSIQAGVNTEAFF
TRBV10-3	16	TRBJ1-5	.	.	TGTGCCATCAGTGACGGTGGCCACGGGGGGAACCAGCCCCAGCATTTT	CAISDGGHGGNQPQHF
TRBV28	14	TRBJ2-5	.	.	TGTGCCAGCAGTTTGCACGGGGCGGGGGAGACCCAGTACTTC	CASSLHGAGETQYF
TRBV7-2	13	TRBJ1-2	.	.	TGTGCCAGCACCTACGGACTCGAGGGTGGCTACACCTTC	CASTYGLEGGYTF
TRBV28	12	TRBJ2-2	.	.	TGTGCCAGCAACAGGGAACCCGGGGAGCTGTTTTTT	CASNREPGELFF
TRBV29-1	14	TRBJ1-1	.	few	TGCAGCGTTGAAGATCGCGGGGGCGCGGGTGAAGCTTTCTTT	CSVEDRGGAGEAFF
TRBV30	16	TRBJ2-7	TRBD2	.	TGTGCCTGGAGCCCTTTTACGGGAGGATGGTCCTACGAGCAGTACTTC	CAWSPFTGGWSYEQYF
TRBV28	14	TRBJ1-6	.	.	TGTGCCAGCAGTCCCGCGGACTATAATTCACCCCTCCACTTT	CASSPADYNSPLHF
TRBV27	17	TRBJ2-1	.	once	TGTGCCAGCGATGGGCGCCCCGGGGTTAACTCCTACAATGAGCAGTTCTTC	CASDGRPGVNSYNEQFF
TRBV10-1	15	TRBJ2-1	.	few	TGCGCCAGCAGCCAACAGAGATCCTCTGAGAATGAGCAGTTCTTC	CASSQQRSSENEQFF
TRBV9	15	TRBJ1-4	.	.	TGTGCCAGCAGCGTAGGAGACTGGCCGGTGGAAAAACTGTTTTTT	CASSVGDWPVEKLFF
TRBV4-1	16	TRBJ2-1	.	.	TGCGCCAGCAGACACTTCGGTCAGGGGTCCTACAATGAGCAGTTCTTC	CASRHFGQGSYNEQFF
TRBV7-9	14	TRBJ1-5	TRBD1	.	TGTGCCAGCAGCTTAACAGGGGGAAATCAGCCCCAGCATTTT	CASSLTGGNQPQHF
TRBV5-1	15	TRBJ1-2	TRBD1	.	TGCGCCAGCAGCTTGGAAGTGGCAGGGGGCTTTGGCTACACCTTC	CASSLEVAGGFGYTF
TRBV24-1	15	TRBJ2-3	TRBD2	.	TGTGCCACCAGTGACCCGGGGAGGGGAGGAGATACGCAGTATTTT	CATSDPGRGGDTQYF
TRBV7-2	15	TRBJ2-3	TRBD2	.	TGTGCCAGCAGCTTGGTAGCGGGAGGGAAAGATACGCAGTATTTT	CASSLVAGGKDTQYF
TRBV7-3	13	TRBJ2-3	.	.	TGTGCCAGCAGCTTAGAGGTTGAAGATACGCAGTATTTT	CASSLEVEDTQYF
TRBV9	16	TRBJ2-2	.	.	TGTGCCAGCAGCACTGCGGGCCGGGCTAACACCGGGGAGCTGTTTTTT	CASSTAGRANTGELFF
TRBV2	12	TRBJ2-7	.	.	TGTGCCAGCAGTGCGGGACAAAGTGAGCAGTACTTC	CASSAGQSEQYF
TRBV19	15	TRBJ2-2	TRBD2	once	TGTGCCAGCGCCAGCGGGAGTACGAACACCGGGGAGCTGTTTTTT	CASASGSTNTGELFF